Listed below are T cell receptor beta chains from one sample, sequenced in a study of T cell repertoires in cytomegalovirus infection. In TCRdb, the reads were re-called with MiXCR into one record per CDR3 protein. The sample has some 130,000 distinct CDR3 sequences, around 30% seen once. Their cognate antigens are unknown. This specimen was CD8+ T cells from cultured PBMCs, taken from culture after CMV antigen stimulation. The receptors originated from a human donor in good health (CMV status not recorded). Some clones in this sample may be carry-over from other donors' samples. Each CDR3 is given with its conserved first and last residue. Fields, in order: CDR3 DNA, CDR3 protein, clone size, V gene, D gene, J gene. D genes are given only for firm matches. Size is omitted from some rows. Given values are once, few, many or a class for expanded clones.

TGTGCCAGCAGTTTGGGGATCCAGGGGAGAGCTAACTATGGCTACACCTTC	CASSLGIQGRANYGYTF	-	TRBV12-3/TRBV12-4	-	TRBJ1-2
TGTGCCAGCAGTCCTGACCAAATGAACACTGAAGCTTTCTTT	CASSPDQMNTEAFF	many	TRBV12-3/TRBV12-4	-	TRBJ1-1
TGCGCCAGCAGCGTGAGGGACCTGAAGTCTGGGGCCAACGTCCTGACTTTC	CASSVRDLKSGANVLTF	-	TRBV5-1	-	TRBJ2-6
TGTGCCAGCAGTTCGTCCGGGACAGGGATACTAAACTATGGCTACACCTTC	CASSSSGTGILNYGYTF	few	TRBV6-1	TRBD1	TRBJ1-2
TGCGCCAGCAGCCAAGGGGGGAGTTACACTGAAGCTTTCTTT	CASSQGGSYTEAFF	many	TRBV4-1	-	TRBJ1-1
TGTGCCAGCAGTAGACAGGGACCGAATGAAAAACTGTTTTTT	CASSRQGPNEKLFF	few	TRBV27	TRBD1	TRBJ1-4
TGTGCCAGCAGCCTCCTACAAGTCGAGCAGTACTTC	CASSLLQVEQYF	-	TRBV11-2	-	TRBJ2-7
TGCGCCAGCAGCCAAGACAGGCTGGGGACTGAAGCTTTCTTT	CASSQDRLGTEAFF	-	TRBV4-1	-	TRBJ1-1
TGTGCCACCAGCCCCATCGGGGGGGTAGATGAGCAGTTCTTC	CATSPIGGVDEQFF	-	TRBV15	TRBD2	TRBJ2-1
TGTGCCAGCAGCCCCCGACTAGCGGGTGCCAGGAATGAGCAGTTCTTC	CASSPRLAGARNEQFF	-	TRBV7-7	TRBD2	TRBJ2-1
TGTGCCAGCAGCCCCGTAGCGGGGGGAGGCACCGGGGAGCTGTTTTTT	CASSPVAGGGTGELFF	-	TRBV7-2	TRBD2	TRBJ2-2
TGTGCCAGCAGCCAGACAGGCACTGAAGCTTTCTTT	CASSQTGTEAFF	-	TRBV2	-	TRBJ1-1
TGTGCCAGCAGTAAACTCCCGGGACAGGGGGCGGACTATGGCTACACCTTC	CASSKLPGQGADYGYTF	-	TRBV12-3/TRBV12-4	TRBD1	TRBJ1-2
TGTGCCAGCAGCAGTACCGCGGGGGGCGCGGATACGCAGTATTTT	CASSSTAGGADTQYF	-	TRBV11-2	TRBD2	TRBJ2-3
TGTGCCAGCAGGGGGGCAGAGGAAAAACTGTTTTTT	CASRGAEEKLFF	-	TRBV12-3/TRBV12-4	-	TRBJ1-4
TGCAGTGCTAGAGATGTCGGATGGGGCGATGAGCAGTTCTTC	CSARDVGWGDEQFF	-	TRBV20-1	-	TRBJ2-1
TGTGCCAGCAGTAAAGCCTTTGGGACAGGGGCTGGAAACACCATATATTTT	CASSKAFGTGAGNTIYF	-	TRBV28	TRBD1	TRBJ1-3
TGTGCCAGCAGGCGCCGCGGGGTCCGGACAGGAACCTACGAGCAGTACTTC	CASRRRGVRTGTYEQYF	few	TRBV28	-	TRBJ2-7
TGTGCCAGCAGTGAGGGAACTAGCGGGGGGAGCACAGATACGCAGTATTTT	CASSEGTSGGSTDTQYF	-	TRBV6-6	TRBD2	TRBJ2-3
TGTGCCAGCAGTTTCCTTCAACAGGGTACGGGGAGTCAGCCCCAGCATTTT	CASSFLQQGTGSQPQHF	few	TRBV6-6	-	TRBJ1-5
TGTGCCAGCAGTTCTCGGGGGGCAGGCCAGCCCCAGCATTTT	CASSSRGAGQPQHF	few	TRBV27	-	TRBJ1-5
TGTGCCAGCAGCTTCTCAGGGGGTGTCACTGAAGCTTTCTTT	CASSFSGGVTEAFF	-	TRBV5-5	TRBD1	TRBJ1-1
TGTGCCAGCAGCTCCATACCCTATGGCTACACCTTC	CASSSIPYGYTF	-	TRBV7-2	-	TRBJ1-2
TGTGCCAGCAGAGTAGACAGGGGCGCAGGTCAGCCCCAGCATTTT	CASRVDRGAGQPQHF	-	TRBV6-5	TRBD1	TRBJ1-5
TGTGCCAGCTCACCCGACATCGGCTTCGAGCAGTACTTC	CASSPDIGFEQYF	-	TRBV18	-	TRBJ2-7
TGTGCCAGCAGCTTTTATATGAGCGGGGGGTCTACTCAAGAGACCCAGTACTTC	CASSFYMSGGSTQETQYF	-	TRBV7-9	TRBD2	TRBJ2-5
TGTGCCAGCAGGCGACAGGGGACGGGGGGCAGCAATCAGCCCCAGCATTTT	CASRRQGTGGSNQPQHF	-	TRBV6-1	TRBD1	TRBJ1-5
TGTGCCAGCAGCGTAGATGGGGTCGCCGAGCAGTACTTC	CASSVDGVAEQYF	-	TRBV9	-	TRBJ2-7
TGTGCCAGCAGCTTGGGACAGCTCACAGATACGCAGTATTTT	CASSLGQLTDTQYF	few	TRBV7-6	TRBD1	TRBJ2-3
TGTGCCAGCAGCTTTGCCGACAGGGGGCAGGTCACAGATACGCAGTATTTT	CASSFADRGQVTDTQYF	many	TRBV7-6	TRBD1	TRBJ2-3
TGTGCCTGGCACTATGGGAATGAGCAGTTCTTC	CAWHYGNEQFF	-	TRBV30	-	TRBJ2-1
TGCGCCAGCAGCTTGTCCCTAGCGGGGGGGCGAGAGACCCAGTACTTC	CASSLSLAGGRETQYF	-	TRBV5-1	TRBD2	TRBJ2-5
TGTGCCAGCACGGGGGACCCCTACGAGCAGTACTTC	CASTGDPYEQYF	few	TRBV6-2/TRBV6-3	-	TRBJ2-7
TGTGCCAGTAGGGTAACAGGGGGTTTTAGTTTTCAGCCCCAGCATTTT	CASRVTGGFSFQPQHF	-	TRBV19	TRBD1	TRBJ1-5
TGTGCCAGCGCTCCCCCGCAAGGGACCCAGTACTTC	CASAPPQGTQYF	-	TRBV12-3/TRBV12-4	-	TRBJ2-5
TGTGCCAGCAGCCCCCGCTATGCCGGGGCGGAGCTGTTTTTT	CASSPRYAGAELFF	few	TRBV9	-	TRBJ2-2
TGCGCCAGCAGTGGAGGAGGGACAGAGCCCTACGAGCAGTACTTC	CASSGGGTEPYEQYF	-	TRBV10-2	-	TRBJ2-7
TGTGCCAGCAGGCCGACAGGGAACACCGGGGAGCTGTTTTTT	CASRPTGNTGELFF	-	TRBV12-3/TRBV12-4	-	TRBJ2-2
TGTGCCAGCAGTGCCCCACTAGGAGTGCAAGAGACCCAGTACTTC	CASSAPLGVQETQYF	-	TRBV2	-	TRBJ2-5
TGTGCCAGCAGCGCTGGGAACGCTGAAGCTTTCTTT	CASSAGNAEAFF	medium-sized	TRBV7-8	-	TRBJ1-1
TGTGCCATCAGTGAGGGGACCACGGGGTCTGAAGCTTTCTTT	CAISEGTTGSEAFF	-	TRBV10-3	-	TRBJ1-1
TGTGCCAGTAGTAGGGACCAAAGGGTTATGGATGAGCAGTTCTTC	CASSRDQRVMDEQFF	-	TRBV19	-	TRBJ2-1
TGTGCCAGCAGTTTTAGGGGCAGGGGCATTGCTGGGGAGCTGTTTTTT	CASSFRGRGIAGELFF	once	TRBV12-3/TRBV12-4	-	TRBJ2-2